Below, 28 T cell receptor beta chains from the same sample are listed, as sequenced in a study of identical twins. TCRdb recomputed calls from the 5' RACE reads with MiXCR, one row per CDR3 protein. The table records about 890,000 distinct CDR3 sequences, 9% to 15% of them present only once. The same specimen was also included in a second study, on yellow fever vaccine responses in identical twins.

Sequencing was done on a sample of PBMCs. These receptors were obtained from a woman aged 18-29 years in good health.

The V call is TRBV5-1, the J call TRBJ1-2, with 8 bases lining up with TRBD1. The V gene end was trimmed by 4 bases and the J gene end by 7 bases; junction bases not matched to a gene: 3. From germline, CDR1 is SGHRS and CDR2 YFSETQ. The CDR3 loop spans 12 amino acids. The CDR3 sequence is CASSGTGGGYTF. CDR3 DNA: TGCGCCAGCAGCGGAACAGGGGGTGGCTACACCTTC.

This clonotype was seen ten or more times. The V call is TRBV7-7, the J call TRBJ2-5, with D perhaps matching TRBD1 or TRBD2 (5 bases each). CDR1 and CDR2 (germline): SSHAT, FNYEAQ (reference sequence). The CDR3 is 14 residues long. V lost 5 bases, J lost 2 bases, and 12 bases lay in between. CDR3 region: CASSVSGAQETQYF. CDR3 nucleotide sequence: TGTGCCAGCAGCGTTTCCGGGGCTCAAGAGACCCAGTACTTC.

This clonotype was seen only a few times. The chain joins TRBV25-1 to TRBJ1-6, with 7 nucleotides matching TRBD1. V was pared by 10 bases and J by 7 bases, with 10 bases of the junction left unmatched. This CDR3 has 14 amino acids. Looked up from germline, CDR1 is MGHDK and CDR2 is SYGVNS. CDR3 residues: CATSGGGKNSPLHF. In DNA, the CDR3 is TGTGCCACCTCAGGGGGGGGCAAGAATTCACCCCTCCACTTT.

This clonotype was seen only a few times. The chain has TRBV7-9 and TRBJ2-2; TRBD1 agrees at 10 bases. From germline, CDR1 is SEHNR and CDR2 FQNEAQ (reference sequence). The V segment lost 0 bases and the J segment 5 bases; nucleotides outside the gene matches: 3. This CDR3 has 16 amino acids. CDR3 bases: TGTGCCAGCAGCTTAGCACCGGGACAGGGGACCGGGGAGCTGTTTTTT. Translated, it gives CASSLAPGQGTGELFF. Combining the CDR3 with reference TRBV7-9 and TRBJ2-2 gives the whole variable domain DTGVSQNPRHKITKRGQNVTFRCDPISEHNRLYWYRQTLGQGPEFLTYFQNEAQLEKSRLLSDRFSAERPKGSFSTLEIQRTEQGDSAMYLCASSLAPGQGTGELFFGEGSRLTVL.

The chain has TRBV4-1 and TRBJ2-1; unclear D gene. Germline CDR1 MGHRA, CDR2 YSYEKL. This CDR3 is 13 amino acids long. V was trimmed by 0 bases and J by 10 bases, leaving 10 bases between them. The CDR3 is CASSQDRSGEQFF. For the CDR3, the DNA is TGCGCCAGCAGCCAAGATAGGAGTGGGGAGCAGTTCTTC.

This clonotype was found a few times. The rearrangement uses TRBV7-2 and TRBJ2-5, with D possibly matching TRBD2 (6 bases). The CDR3 has 15 residues. Trimming shortened V by 7 bases and J by 5 bases, and 20 bases separated the two germline ends. Germline CDR1 SGHTA, CDR2 FQGNSA. The CDR3 is CASNVRGGVGETQYF. The DNA for the CDR3 is TGTGCCAGCAACGTCCGTGGAGGGGTTGGGGAGACCCAGTACTTC. The full variable domain, rest sourced from reference TRBV7-2 and TRBJ2-5, is GAGVSQSPSNKVTEKGKDVELRCDPISGHTALYWYRQSLGQGLEFLIYFQGNSAPDKSGLPSDRFSAERTGGSVSTLTIQRTQQEDSAVYLCASNVRGGVGETQYFGPGTRLLVL.

This clonotype was found a few times. The chain carries TRBV19 and TRBJ2-7; D is possibly TRBD2 (5 bases). The V and J ends lost 5 bases and 5 bases respectively, with 13 bases between them. The CDR3 consists of 13 residues. Looked up from germline, CDR1 is LNHDA and CDR2 is SQIVND (reference sequence). CDR3 nucleotides: TGTGCCAGTAGTCGTCGGGGTGGCCACGAGCAGTACTTC. It yields the protein CASSRRGGHEQYF.

This CDR3 is CASSANRAETQYF. In DNA, the CDR3 is TGTGCCAGCTCAGCGAACAGGGCGGAGACCCAGTACTTC. The chain uses TRBV18 and TRBJ2-5, with a tentative D call TRBD1 (6 bases). CDR1 and CDR2 from the germline V gene are KGHSH and LQKENI. The CDR3 is 13 amino acids. V was pared by 5 bases and J by 5 bases, with 12 bases between.

This chain uses TRBV20-1 with TRBJ2-1; 8 bases agree with TRBD2. The CDR3 has 17 residues. The germline V gene has CDR1 DFQATT and CDR2 SNEGSKA (reference sequence). Trimming cost V 3 bases and J 6 bases; bases outside gene matches: 16. The CDR3 reads CSARGIGTRTVGNEQFF. For the CDR3, the DNA is TGCAGTGCTAGGGGGATTGGGACTAGAACCGTGGGCAATGAGCAGTTCTTC.

This sequence joins TRBV11-2 and TRBJ2-1, with TRBD2 matching 10 bases. V lost 5 bases and J lost 7; bases outside the gene matches: 11. This CDR3 region has 16 residues. Germline lookup yields CDR1 SGHAT and CDR2 FQNNGV. The DNA for the CDR3 is TGTGCCAGCAGCGGGCGACTGAGCGGGGGGGCGAATGAGCAGTTCTTC. Translated, it gives CASSGRLSGGANEQFF.

The CDR3 loop reads CSARVQASGKDEQFF. As DNA, the CDR3 is TGCAGTGCTAGAGTCCAGGCTAGCGGGAAGGATGAGCAGTTCTTC. V usage is TRBV20-1 and J usage is TRBJ2-1; 9 bases fit TRBD2. This CDR3 comprises 15 residues. Germline-derived CDR1 and CDR2 are DFQATT and SNEGSKA (reference sequence). With V trimmed by 1 base and J by 8 bases, 9 bases remained unmatched.

This clonotype was detected a few times. This chain uses TRBV7-9 with TRBJ2-3; D is ambiguous. V dropped 0 bases and J dropped 6 bases, with 4 bases sitting between them. This CDR3 is 12 amino acids long. Germline V gene data show CDR1 as SEHNR and CDR2 as FQNEAQ (reference sequence). CDR3 sequence reads: CASSLAFDTQYF. The CDR3 DNA sequence: TGTGCCAGCAGCTTAGCTTTCGATACGCAGTATTTT. Full variable domain (missing parts from reference TRBV7-9 and TRBJ2-3): DTGVSQNPRHKITKRGQNVTFRCDPISEHNRLYWYRQTLGQGPEFLTYFQNEAQLEKSRLLSDRFSAERPKGSFSTLEIQRTEQGDSAMYLCASSLAFDTQYFGPGTRLTVL.

A remark on this clonotype: A read error may account for a junction end that differs from germline. CDR3 in DNA: TGTGCCAGCAGTTTGAGTAGCGGGGGGGTCACACATACGCAGTATTTT. Translating it yields CASSLSSGGVTHTQYF. The rearrangement joins TRBV28 to TRBJ2-3; TRBD2 matches 11 bases. The germline V gene has CDR1 MDHEN and CDR2 SYDVKM. The CDR3 spans 16 residues.

The V and J genes are TRBV28 and TRBJ2-7, with TRBD2 as a possible D gene (5 bases). V dropped 6 bases and J dropped 5 bases, with 14 bases sitting between them. CDR1 and CDR2 from the germline V gene are MDHEN and SYDVKM. CDR3 length: 13 amino acids. The CDR3 is CASRSIALHEQYF. The CDR3 coding sequence is TGTGCCAGCAGGTCCATAGCGTTGCACGAGCAGTACTTC. The variable domain in full, completed from reference TRBV28 and TRBJ2-7, reads DVKVTQSSRYLVKRTGEKVFLECVQDMDHENMFWYRQDPGLGLRLIYFSYDVKMKEKGDIPEGYSVSREKKERFSLILESASTNQTSMYLCASRSIALHEQYFGPGTRLTVT.

This sequence joins TRBV28 and TRBJ2-3; D uncertain. The CDR3 has 14 amino acids. In germline, CDR1 is MDHEN, CDR2 SYDVKM. V lost 4 bases to trimming and J lost 10 bases, with 18 bases between them. For the CDR3, the DNA is TGTGCCAGCAGTTCACTATGGGGTCATGCGGCGCAGTATTTT. Amino acids: CASSSLWGHAAQYF.

There are a few counts of this clonotype. CDR3 protein: CASTSAGAGGSNEQFF. CDR3 nucleotide sequence: TGTGCCAGCACCTCCGCCGGGGCGGGGGGGTCCAATGAGCAGTTCTTC. The chain carries TRBV28 and TRBJ2-1; 9 bases match TRBD2. V was clipped by 7 bases and J by 6 bases; unmatched bases: 13. CDR1 MDHEN and CDR2 SYDVKM come from the germline V gene. The CDR3 spans 16 residues.

Many counts were recorded for this clonotype. The chain joins TRBV6-1 to TRBJ2-2; 8 bases are a match to TRBD1. Per the germline V gene, CDR1 is MNHNS and CDR2 is SASEGT. V shed 6 bases, J shed 7 bases, and the junction held 7 bases outside the gene matches. CDR3 length equals 14 residues. The CDR3 reads CASRPPGGHGELFF. CDR3 sequence (DNA): TGTGCCAGCAGGCCCCCAGGGGGCCACGGGGAGCTGTTTTTT.

This sequence joins TRBV27 and TRBJ2-7; 9 bases map to TRBD1. CDR3 length: 14 residues. CDR1 is MNHEY and CDR2 is SMNVEV in the germline V gene (reference sequence). V lost 6 bases and J lost 6; bases outside the gene matches: 9. CDR3 sequence reads: CASSRDRAATEQYF. In nucleotides, the CDR3 is TGTGCCAGCAGCCGGGACAGGGCCGCCACCGAGCAGTACTTC.

This rearrangement joins TRBV5-1 to TRBJ2-1; 7 bases map to TRBD2. The CDR3 spans 16 residues. Germline trimming cut 4 bases from V and 0 bases from J; bases unmatched to any gene: 7. Germline lookup yields CDR1 SGHRS and CDR2 YFSETQ. CDR3 DNA: TGCGCCAGCAGCGGTCGGGACTACAGCTCCTACAATGAGCAGTTCTTC. Translation gives CASSGRDYSSYNEQFF.

V gene TRBV4-1 combines with J gene TRBJ2-5, with 15 bases that match TRBD2. Germline CDR1 and CDR2: MGHRA and YSYEKL. The CDR3 sequence is 16 residues long. V trimming: 7 bases; J trimming: 3 bases; junction bases outside the gene matches: 6. The CDR3 spells CASNGLAGGLKETQYF. CDR3 coding DNA: TGCGCCAGCAACGGACTAGCGGGGGGGCTGAAAGAGACCCAGTACTTC.

This clonotype has just a few counts. This sequence joins TRBV13 and TRBJ2-5; D possibly matches TRBD1 or TRBD2 (5 bases each). Germline values: CDR1 PRHDT, CDR2 FYEKMQ (reference sequence). This CDR3 is 13 amino acids long. V was trimmed by 5 bases and J by 6 bases, leaving 13 bases between them. CDR3 sequence reads: CASSLGTKQTQYF. As DNA, the CDR3 is TGTGCCAGCAGCCTTGGGACCAAGCAGACCCAGTACTTC.

This clonotype was found a few times. This chain links TRBV15 with TRBJ2-7, with D perhaps TRBD2 (7 bases). Germline V gene sequence: CDR1 LNHNV, CDR2 YYDKDF (reference sequence). The CDR3 consists of 13 residues. Trimming pared 0 bases from V and 9 bases from J, leaving 12 bases between. The CDR3 reads CATSREKGGRQYF. For the CDR3, the DNA is TGTGCCACCAGCAGAGAAAAGGGGGGGAGGCAGTACTTC. Using reference TRBV15 and TRBJ2-7 for the parts outside the CDR3, the full variable domain is DAMVIQNPRYQVTQFGKPVTLSCSQTLNHNVMYWYQQKSSQAPKLLFHYYDKDFNNEADTPDNFQSRRPNTSFCFLDIRSPGLGDTAMYLCATSREKGGRQYFGPGTRLTVT.

J is TRBJ1-4 and V is TRBV4-2; tentative D call: TRBD1 (5 bases). CDR1 is LGHNA and CDR2 is YNFKEQ in the germline V gene. The CDR3 length is 15 residues. The V end lost 5 bases, the J end lost 8 bases, and 18 bases lay between the germline ends. The CDR3 bases are TGTGCCAGCAGCGAAGGGGCACAGCTTGAAGAAAAACTGTTTTTT. Residues: CASSEGAQLEEKLFF.

This clonotype was picked up a small number of times. V and J are TRBV7-8 and TRBJ1-5; possibly TRBD1 for D (6 bases). Germline loops: CDR1 SGHVS, CDR2 FQNEAQ. The CDR3 has 15 amino acids. The germline V and J ends were trimmed by 5 bases and 6 bases, with 17 bases remaining between them. The CDR3 coding sequence is TGTGCCAGCAGCCCGGTAGGGGGGGGCGGTCAGCCCCAGCATTTT. It translates to CASSPVGGGGQPQHF.

This clonotype was seen ten or more times. The genes are TRBV5-1 and TRBJ2-4; D unclear. Trimming pared 4 bases from V and 7 bases from J, leaving 18 bases between. CDR1 is SGHRS, CDR2 YFSETQ, per germline. The CDR3 runs 15 residues. The CDR3 nucleotides read TGCGCCAGCAGCCAAAAGGGCCATTCGGAGAACATTCAGTACTTC. Residues: CASSQKGHSENIQYF.

Many counts were recorded for this clonotype. The chain is built from TRBV7-9 and TRBJ2-5; a possible D gene is TRBD1 (6 bases). V was clipped by 5 bases and J by 5 bases, with 15 bases between them. The CDR3 runs to 14 residues. Germline lookup yields CDR1 SEHNR and CDR2 FQNEAQ (reference sequence). The DNA of the CDR3 is TGTGCCAGCAGCGCACAGGGACCCGGGGAGACCCAGTACTTC. It specifies CASSAQGPGETQYF.

The J gene is TRBJ2-5, the V gene TRBV5-1; weak D call: TRBD2 (6 bases). The CDR3 spans 14 residues. V gave up 2 bases and J gave up 0 bases, with 8 bases separating them. Germline V gene data show CDR1 as SGHRS and CDR2 as YFSETQ. This chain's CDR3 is CASSFLADQETQYF. Here the CDR3 DNA reads TGCGCCAGCAGCTTCTTAGCGGACCAAGAGACCCAGTACTTC. Complete variable domain (other parts from reference TRBV5-1 and TRBJ2-5): KAGVTQTPRYLIKTRGQQVTLSCSPISGHRSVSWYQQTPGQGLQFLFEYFSETQRNKGNFPGRFSGRQFSNSRSEMNVSTLELGDSALYLCASSFLADQETQYFGPGTRLLVL.

This chain links TRBV6-4 with TRBJ2-7; a weak D match, TRBD1 (6 bases). The V end was cut by 7 bases, the J end by 3 bases, with 28 bases between. In germline, CDR1 is MRHNA, CDR2 SNTAGT. The CDR3 runs 18 residues. CDR3 DNA: TGTGCCAGCAATTTAAGCCCACATCCGGACAGCCATTTCTACGAGCAGTACGTC. Encoded protein: CASNLSPHPDSHFYEQYV.